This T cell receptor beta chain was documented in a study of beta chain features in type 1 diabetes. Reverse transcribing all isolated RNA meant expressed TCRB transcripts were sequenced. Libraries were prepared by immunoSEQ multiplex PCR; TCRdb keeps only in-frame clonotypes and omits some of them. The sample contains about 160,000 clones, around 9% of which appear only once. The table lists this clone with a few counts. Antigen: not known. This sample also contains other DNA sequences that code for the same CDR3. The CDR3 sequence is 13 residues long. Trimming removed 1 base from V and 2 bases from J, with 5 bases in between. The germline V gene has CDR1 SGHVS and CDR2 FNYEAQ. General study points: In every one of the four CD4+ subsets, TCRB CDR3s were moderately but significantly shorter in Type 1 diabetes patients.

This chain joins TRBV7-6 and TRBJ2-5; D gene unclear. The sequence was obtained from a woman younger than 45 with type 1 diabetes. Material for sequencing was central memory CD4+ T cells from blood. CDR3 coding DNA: TGTGCCAGCAGCTTAGGACTTCAAGAGACCCAGTACTTC. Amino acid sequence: CASSLGLQETQYF. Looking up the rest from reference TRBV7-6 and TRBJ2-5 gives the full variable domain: GAGVSQSPRYKVTKRGQDVALRCDPISGHVSLYWYRQALGQGPEFLTYFNYEAQQDKSGLPNDRFSAERPEGSISTLTIQRTEQRDSAMYRCASSLGLQETQYFGPGTRLLVL.